This T cell receptor beta chain was sequenced in a study of CD8 T cells in Susac syndrome (dated by TCRdb to the late 2010s). With respect to the entire study: Whether CD8+ T cell activation and differentiation in Susac syndrome was antigen driven was tested using repertoire sequencing. The study compared CD8+ T cell repertoire clonality among over 9 healthy donors, 14 Susac syndrome patients and fewer than 19 multiple sclerosis patients. On the study overall, not on this receptor specifically: The TCR sequencing and HLA analysis was acknowledged to have included a relatively small number of individuals.

RNA was extracted with the RNeasy kit and roughly 0.45 to 1 ug was reverse transcribed using random hexamers. The immunoSEQ multiplex PCR assay, which covers 54 Vbeta and 13 Jbeta segments, was used to amplify TCR beta CDR3 regions. PCR amplification bias was corrected by using a synthetic template baseline for primer optimization and computational correction. The original methods were these. Reads were assigned to V, D and J genes according to IMGT and analyzed in immunoSEQ Analyzer, with only productive sequences retained. To calculate clonality, Shannon entropy was normalized by log2 of the number of productive unique sequences and then subtracted from one. For each patient and control, public and private clones were evaluated within the 100 most prevalent clones. Clones were defined as Susac-specific if absent from the healthy and MS cohorts, from 1052 published viral clones and from other ImmuneACCESS disease sequences. TCRdb passed the public sequencing reads through fastp at Q25 and MiXCR, retaining productive beta sequences. Each entry merges the rows of one CDR3 protein and shows their most common DNA and genes. None of the V and J calls come from the authors' own analysis; TCRdb made them. The sample table holds some 450,000 distinct CDR3 sequences, of which more than 80% were seen once. About 0.12% of the sample is held by the ten biggest clonotypes.

High-throughput TCR beta sequencing profiled peripheral blood CD8+ and CD4+ T cells from healthy donors, Susac syndrome patients and multiple sclerosis patients. The multiple sclerosis controls were treatment-naive patients whose relapsing-remitting disease, either stable or active, fulfilled the revised McDonald criteria. Bulk CD8+ and CD4+ T cells were purified by magnetic negative isolation, whereas CD8+ TEMRA cells were enriched by FACS. Blood was drawn into EDTA tubes, processed within 24 hours, and PBMCs were isolated by density gradient centrifugation. PBMCs intended for TCR sequencing were cryopreserved in liquid nitrogen and thawed later in a water bath at 37 degrees C. The sorted or isolated CD4+, CD8+ and CD8+ TEMRA cells had a purity of 90% or higher. As for this clonotype: No cognate antigen has been identified for it. No base quality information exists; no much larger clone differs at one position.

The sample comprised CD8+ T cells from PBMCs. The sequence was obtained from a human donor with multiple sclerosis.

The CDR3 is CASSMVWGRVLNTEAFF. The nucleotide sequence reads as follows: TGTGCCAGTAGTATGGTTTGGGGGAGGGTCCTGAACACTGAAGCTTTCTTT. The sequence links TRBV19 to TRBJ1-1, with a tentative D gene TRBD1 over 5 matching bases. The junction shows trimming of 3 bases on V and 0 bases on J, plus 17 bases between the germline ends. Including cysteine and phenylalanine, the CDR3 has 17 amino acids. Just CDR3 DNA is preserved here, 51 bases in frame from base 1. The germline V gene (reference sequence) specifies LNHDA as CDR1 and SQIVND as CDR2.